The 23 T cell receptor beta chains given below trace back to one sample, sequenced in a study of cytomegalovirus exposure and HLA in healthy donors. A multiplex PCR was run with 60 Vbeta primers and 13 Jbeta primers. The protocol was immunoSEQ multiplex PCR, while the TCRdb copy is restricted to in-frame clones and leaves out a portion. The top ten clones hold more than 1.5% of a sample with 150,000 to 250,000 clones, 60% to 85% of them seen once. The sequencing input was PBMCs. All receptors derive from a girl aged 5-17 years in good health and CMV-seropositive.

The count of this clone is one. The V call is TRBV5-1, the J call TRBJ1-6; 8 nucleotides line up with TRBD1. The CDR3 extends over 16 amino acids. After removal of 4 bases from V and 9 bases from J, the junction contained 12 bases not matched to a gene. Germline-derived CDR1 and CDR2 are SGHRS and YFSETQ. The CDR3 reads CASSLAPTGVGSPLHF. DNA of the CDR3: TGCGCCAGCAGCCTCGCCCCGACAGGGGTTGGTTCACCCCTCCACTTT.

V gene TRBV29-1 combines with J gene TRBJ1-2; 9 positions match TRBD1. Trimming at V came to 7 bases and at J to 7 bases, leaving 10 bases not matched to a gene. Looked up from germline, CDR1 is SQVTM and CDR2 is ANQGSEA. This CDR3 is 13 amino acids long. As DNA, the CDR3 is TGCAGCGCGTCATCCGGGACAGGGACTGGCTACACCTTC. Amino acid sequence: CSASSGTGTGYTF.

This clone has only a few counts. This chain uses TRBV6-1 with TRBJ2-1, with TRBD2 matching over 10 bases. The CDR3 length is 15 residues. The J segment lost 3 bases and the V segment lost 6 bases, leaving 5 bases of the junction unmatched. The germline V gene encodes CDR1 MNHNS and CDR2 SASEGT. CDR3 bases: TGTGCCAGCAGCGTAGCGGGGGGCAACTACAATGAGCAGTTCTTC. Amino acids: CASSVAGGNYNEQFF.

The chain couples TRBV6-6 to TRBJ1-2, with 9 bases matching TRBD1. The CDR3 runs 14 residues. Germline-derived CDR1 and CDR2 are MNHNY and SVGAGI (reference sequence). V shed 5 bases, J shed 8 bases, and the junction held 9 bases outside the gene matches. The CDR3 coding sequence is TGTGCCAGCAGTCGGCCGGGACAGGGTGAAGGCTACACCTTC. Translated, it gives CASSRPGQGEGYTF.

This chain links TRBV4-1 with TRBJ2-7; TRBD1 agrees at 7 bases. The CDR3 spans 16 residues. Trimming took 1 base from V and 0 from J; bases not matched to a gene: 6. Germline CDR1 and CDR2: MGHRA and YSYEKL. The CDR3 loop reads CASSQVRTGVSYEQYF. The CDR3 DNA reads as TGCGCCAGCAGCCAAGTGAGGACAGGAGTCTCCTACGAGCAGTACTTC.

The genes are TRBV5-1 and TRBJ2-5; D perhaps matches TRBD2 (7 bases). Germline CDR1 reads SGHRS; CDR2 reads YFSETQ. Between the trimmed V and J ends, which lost 0 bases and 1 base, there was a span of 13 bases. The CDR3 is made up of 16 amino acids. CDR3 sequence (DNA): TGCGCCAGCAGCTTGGAAGGGAGGGGGGCCCAAGAGACCCAGTACTTC. This translates into CASSLEGRGAQETQYF.

The chain combines TRBV7-2 with TRBJ2-2; D call uncertain. Germline CDR1 and CDR2: SGHTA and FQGNSA. The CDR3 has 15 amino acids. With 1 base removed from V and 4 bases from J, the gap between germline ends came to 10 bases. In DNA form, the CDR3 reads TGTGCCAGCAGCTTAGAGCGTCATAGCACCGGGGAGCTGTTTTTT. Translated: CASSLERHSTGELFF.

The chain has TRBV6-4 and TRBJ2-2; tentative D call: TRBD1 (5 bases). This CDR3 has 14 amino acids. Germline V gives CDR1 MRHNA, CDR2 SNTAGT. V was pared by 6 bases and J by 1 base, with 9 bases between. CDR3 sequence (DNA): TGTGCCAGCAGGTTGACAGAGAACACCGGGGAGCTGTTTTTT. This translates into CASRLTENTGELFF.

V is TRBV12-5 and J is TRBJ2-3; the D is unclear. The CDR3 spans 16 residues. Trimming left V 2 bases short and J 2 bases short, with 14 bases between. The germline CDR1 and CDR2 sequences are LGHNT and FRNRAP. For the CDR3, the DNA is TGTGCTAGTGGTTTGCCACGACTGGATATCACAGATACGCAGTATTTT. Translated, it gives CASGLPRLDITDTQYF.

This chain uses TRBV7-9 with TRBJ1-2, with TRBD1 identical over 7 bases. This CDR3 has 17 amino acids. V lost 5 bases and J lost 2; bases outside the gene matches: 14. In germline, CDR1 is SEHNR, CDR2 FQNEAQ (reference sequence). The CDR3 spells CASSLKHNRGPNYGYTF. The CDR3 DNA reads as TGTGCCAGCAGCCTCAAACACAACAGGGGCCCCAACTATGGCTACACCTTC.

This clone was counted between two and nine times. V is TRBV27 and J is TRBJ2-2; D is perhaps TRBD1 (5 bases). This CDR3 has 18 residues. The germline V gene encodes CDR1 MNHEY and CDR2 SMNVEV (reference sequence). Trimming removed 9 bases from V and 2 bases from J, with 25 bases in between. The CDR3 DNA reads TGTGCCAGGAAGCGCCCTATTAAAGGGGATGGTAACACCGGGGAGCTGTTTTTT. This translates into CARKRPIKGDGNTGELFF.

This chain connects TRBV7-2 to TRBJ1-1; TRBD1 agrees at 10 bases. Germline CDR1 SGHTA, CDR2 FQGNSA. V lost 3 bases, J lost 7 bases, and 5 bases stayed unmatched. CDR3 length: 14 residues. This CDR3 is CASSLTGGSGEAFF. The CDR3 DNA sequence: TGTGCCAGCAGCTTGACAGGGGGCAGCGGTGAAGCTTTCTTT.

V and J are TRBV4-1 and TRBJ1-6; a weak D match, TRBD1 (5 bases). The CDR3 contains 16 residues. V was trimmed by 4 bases and J by 10 bases, leaving 20 bases between them. Germline CDR1 reads MGHRA; CDR2 reads YSYEKL. CDR3 nucleotides: TGCGCCAGCAGCCCTCGGGGGTGGGGGGACCGGTCACCCCTCCACTTT. Translating it yields CASSPRGWGDRSPLHF.

V is TRBV27 and J is TRBJ1-4; TRBD1 agrees at 9 bases. V lost 7 bases and J lost 7; bases outside the gene matches: 7. There are 14 residues in the CDR3. Germline V gives CDR1 MNHEY, CDR2 SMNVEV (reference sequence). DNA of the CDR3: TGTGCCAGCACCGAGACAGGGGGTCGTGAAAAACTGTTTTTT. This sequence encodes CASTETGGREKLFF. The whole variable domain, remainder taken from reference TRBV27 and TRBJ1-4, is EAQVTQNPRYLITVTGKKLTVTCSQNMNHEYMSWYRQDPGLGLRQIYYSMNVEVTDKGDVPEGYKVSRKEKRNFPLILESPSPNQTSLYFCASTETGGREKLFFGSGTQLSVL.

The chain recombines TRBV10-1 with TRBJ2-1, with D perhaps TRBD1 (6 bases). V gave up 0 bases and J gave up 9 bases, with 21 bases separating them. The CDR3 consists of 17 residues. CDR1 and CDR2 from the germline V gene are WNHNN and SYGVQD (reference sequence). The CDR3 is CASSESKGEGTWSEQFF. In DNA, the CDR3 is TGCGCCAGCAGTGAGTCGAAGGGGGAAGGGACATGGAGTGAGCAGTTCTTC.

The V and J genes are TRBV7-8 and TRBJ1-4; D might be TRBD1 (5 bases). Germline V lookup: CDR1 SGHVS, CDR2 FQNEAQ. Trimming took 4 bases from V and 3 from J, leaving 18 bases between them. The CDR3 length is 17 residues. DNA for the CDR3: TGTGCCAGCAGCTCCGGGCCCTCCCCGGGGGCTAATGAAAAACTGTTTTTT. This encodes CASSSGPSPGANEKLFF.

The chain couples TRBV4-1 to TRBJ1-1; D is possibly TRBD1 (5 bases). Trimming cost V 0 bases and J 10 bases, with 9 bases left between them. This CDR3 is 12 amino acids long. Germline lookup yields CDR1 MGHRA and CDR2 YSYEKL. CDR3 DNA sequence: TGCGCCAGCAGCCAAGAGGGGCAGGTAGCTTTCTTT. Its translation: CASSQEGQVAFF.

The chain combines TRBV5-4 with TRBJ1-2; 8 bases map to TRBD1. The CDR3 covers 14 residues. CDR1 and CDR2 (germline): SGHNT, YYREEE (reference sequence). J lost 6 bases, V lost 0 bases, and 4 bases had no gene match. This CDR3 reads CASSLADRVNGYTF. The DNA for the CDR3 is TGTGCCAGCAGCTTGGCGGACAGGGTAAATGGCTACACCTTC.

This clone was seen more than once but under ten times. This chain joins TRBV6-5 and TRBJ1-6; 9 nucleotides line up with TRBD1. V lost 6 bases and J lost 9; bases outside the gene matches: 3. The CDR3 loop spans 13 amino acids. The germline CDR1 and CDR2 sequences are MNHEY and SVGAGI. DNA for the CDR3: TGTGCCAGCAGACAGGGGGCTGGTTCACCCCTCCACTTT. It yields the protein CASRQGAGSPLHF.

The genes are TRBV6-1 and TRBJ2-7, with D possibly being TRBD2 (5 bases). CDR3 length: 13 amino acids. In germline, CDR1 is MNHNS, CDR2 SASEGT. V gave up 6 bases and J gave up 6 bases, with 15 bases separating them. Here the CDR3 reads CASRSYMAGEQYF. The DNA for the CDR3 is TGTGCCAGCAGAAGTTATATGGCGGGCGAGCAGTACTTC.

The V call is TRBV4-3, the J call TRBJ2-1; TRBD2 aligns across 8 bases. The CDR3 extends over 17 amino acids. CDR1 and CDR2 from the germline V gene are LGHNA and YSLEER. After removal of 1 base from V and 4 bases from J, the junction contained 9 bases not matched to a gene. CDR3 DNA sequence: TGCGCCAGCAGCCAAGTAGGGGGACTAGGGGCTTACAATGAGCAGTTCTTC. Protein product: CASSQVGGLGAYNEQFF.

This clone has just one count. The gene calls are TRBV6-6 and TRBJ1-1; D remains unclear. The V gene lost 7 bases and the J gene lost 3 bases, with 6 bases spanning the gap. The germline CDR1 and CDR2 sequences are MNHNY and SVGAGI (reference sequence). The CDR3 length is 11 residues. CDR3 loop: CASKADTEAFF. The CDR3 DNA sequence: TGTGCCAGCAAGGCGGACACTGAAGCTTTCTTT.

The chain recombines TRBV2 with TRBJ2-2; tentative D call: TRBD1 (6 bases). Germline V gene sequence: CDR1 SNHLY, CDR2 FYNNEI. The V end lost 6 bases, the J end lost 6 bases, and 8 bases lay between the germline ends. The CDR3 has 12 residues. As DNA, the CDR3 is TGTGCCAGCAGGCAGGGGTCCGGGGAGCTGTTTTTT. Its protein product is CASRQGSGELFF.